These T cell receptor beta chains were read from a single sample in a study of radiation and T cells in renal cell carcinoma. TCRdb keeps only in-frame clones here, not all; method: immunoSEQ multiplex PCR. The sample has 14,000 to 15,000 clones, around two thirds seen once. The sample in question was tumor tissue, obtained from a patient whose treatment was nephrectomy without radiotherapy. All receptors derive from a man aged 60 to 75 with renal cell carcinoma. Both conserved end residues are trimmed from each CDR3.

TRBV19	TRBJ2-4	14	ASSIEAESAKNIQY
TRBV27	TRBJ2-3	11	ASGRWGTDTQY
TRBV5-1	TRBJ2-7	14	ASSLESRQGVYEQY
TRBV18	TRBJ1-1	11	ASSPDWNTEAF
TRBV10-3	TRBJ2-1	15	ASLDRAGLGSYNEQF
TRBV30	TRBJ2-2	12	AWSGAGSTGELF
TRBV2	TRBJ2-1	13	ASRAGTSEYNEQF
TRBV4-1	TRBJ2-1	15	ASSQDGGGGSYNEQF
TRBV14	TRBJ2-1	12	ASSQSLRVNEQF
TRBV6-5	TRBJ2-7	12	ASKGQGSSYEQY
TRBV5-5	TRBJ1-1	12	ASSLSMTYTEAF
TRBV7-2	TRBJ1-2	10	ASSSQGRGYT
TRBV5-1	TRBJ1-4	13	ASSLFRQGGEKLF
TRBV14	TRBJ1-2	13	ASSPPGVRSQGYT
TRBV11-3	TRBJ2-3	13	ASSLGVTSPDTQY
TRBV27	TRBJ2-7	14	ASSHSSGTGGYEQY
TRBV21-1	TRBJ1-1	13	ASSKGSGRNTEAF
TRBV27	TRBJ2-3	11	ASSPQWVDTQY
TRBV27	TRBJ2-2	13	ASSIGLAGVGELF
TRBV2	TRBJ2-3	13	ASISVRAAGEGQY
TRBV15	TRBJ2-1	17	ATSSWSTAGGPIINEQF
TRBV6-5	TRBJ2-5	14	ASSFSRTRGQETQY
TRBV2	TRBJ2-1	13	ASSGVAGLYNEQF
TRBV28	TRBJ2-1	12	ASRSLLSYNEQF
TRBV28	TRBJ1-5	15	ASRTWVGQGRYQPQH
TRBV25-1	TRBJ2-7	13	ASSGDRGSSYEQY
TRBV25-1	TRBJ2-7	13	ASSESGRGGLEQY
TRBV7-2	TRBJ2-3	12	ASRPSGSADTQY
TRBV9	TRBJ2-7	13	ASSVGQSLGDEQY
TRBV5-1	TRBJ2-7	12	ASSFSSGSDEQY
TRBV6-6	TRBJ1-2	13	ASSYPPDTNYGYT
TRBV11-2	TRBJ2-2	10	ASSTHPGELF
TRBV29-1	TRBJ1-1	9	SVGRNTEAF
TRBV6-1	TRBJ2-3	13	ASTGTSAPTDTQY
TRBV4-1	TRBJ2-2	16	ASSQEGVQGAASGELF
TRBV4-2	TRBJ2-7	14	ASSPTSGGRAYEQY
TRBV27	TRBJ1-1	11	ASSWGGNTEAF
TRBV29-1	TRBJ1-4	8	SVGDGILF
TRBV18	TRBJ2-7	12	ASSLSGTGGMQY
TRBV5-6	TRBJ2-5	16	ASILGTNRQRRQETQY
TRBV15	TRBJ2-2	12	ATSRDLSAGELF
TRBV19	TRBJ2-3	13	ASSISGRVGDTQY
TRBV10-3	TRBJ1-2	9	AISANYGYT
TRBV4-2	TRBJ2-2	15	ASSSDSGTTNTGELF
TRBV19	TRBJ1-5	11	ASRDGSNQPQH
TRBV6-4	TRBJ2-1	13	ASSVGRGANGEQF
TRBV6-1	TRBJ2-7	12	ASRPLGAGYEQY
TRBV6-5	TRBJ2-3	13	ASSMTSGGTDTQY
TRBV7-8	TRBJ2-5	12	ASSFRGDQKTQY
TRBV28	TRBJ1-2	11	ATLGGTLHGYT
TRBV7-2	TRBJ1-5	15	ASSLRDGRGRSQPQH